This T cell receptor beta chain was retrieved from a study of cytomegalovirus exposure and HLA in healthy donors. Comments on this clone: Its antigen is still unknown.

Primers: 60 Vbeta forward and 13 Jbeta reverse. The table came from immunoSEQ multiplex PCR; TCRdb's copy has only in-frame clones and leaves some out. The table includes roughly 180,000 clones, 76% detected once. Overall study results and limits: Most CMV-associated TCR beta chains appeared HLA-restricted in a later analysis. The authors reported that TCR beta sequences could predict HLA-A and HLA-B alleles. These predictions were accurate for most subjects in the first cohort. Later analysis suggested links between common viral pathogens and several top significant clusters.

This CDR3 has 13 residues. Germline V gene data show CDR1 as SGHDT and CDR2 as YYEEEE. V gave up 2 bases and J gave up 8 bases, with 13 bases separating them. Likely unrecorded immune exposures existed in these nominally healthy donors. The TCR was taken from a female donor in good health and CMV-seronegative. Sequences were obtained from PBMCs. The rearrangement joins TRBV5-6 to TRBJ1-2; D gene uncertain. CDR3 loop: CASSFPTKMGYTF. In DNA, the CDR3 is TGTGCCAGCAGCTTCCCCACAAAGATGGGCTACACCTTC.